This entry lists 18 T cell receptor beta chains sequenced from one sample in a study of blood T cell repertoires in COVID-19. Method: immunoSEQ multiplex PCR; TCRdb's copy keeps in-frame clones and lacks some. Of about 200,000 clones listed, 80% to 90% were seen once; the top ten hold about 4.6%. The sample taken for sequencing was PBMCs or T cells enriched from blood (not recorded which). The origin of the receptors is a woman between 25 and 40 years old who had been exposed to COVID-19.

This clone was counted once. This chain joins TRBV7-8 and TRBJ2-3; unclear D gene. This CDR3 spans 12 amino acids. The germline V and J ends were trimmed by 5 bases and 5 bases, with 8 bases remaining between them. The germline V gene encodes CDR1 SGHVS and CDR2 FQNEAQ. The CDR3 region has the DNA TGTGCCAGCAGCCAAGGCGGAGATACGCAGTATTTT. Protein: CASSQGGDTQYF.

This chain joins TRBV2 and TRBJ1-1, with a weak D call TRBD1 (5 bases). V shed 9 bases and J shed 1 base, with 12 bases lying between them. Germline CDR1 is SNHLY and CDR2 is FYNNEI. The CDR3 is 13 amino acids. In DNA form, the CDR3 reads TGTGCCAGAGATCGGGGGGAGAACACTGAAGCTTTCTTT. This encodes CARDRGENTEAFF. The full variable domain, with the rest looked up from reference TRBV2 and TRBJ1-1, is EPEVTQTPSHQVTQMGQEVILRCVPISNHLYFYWYRQILGQKVEFLVSFYNNEISEKSEIFDDQFSVERPDGSNFTLKIRSTKLEDSAMYFCARDRGENTEAFFGQGTRLTVV.

This clone was recorded once. J is TRBJ2-7 and V is TRBV27; a weak D match, TRBD2 (6 bases). Germline CDR1 is MNHEY and CDR2 is SMNVEV (reference sequence). V was shortened by 5 bases and J by 3 bases, with 11 bases between the two germline ends. The length of the CDR3 is 13 residues. The CDR3 DNA follows: TGTGCCAGCAGTAGACTAGGGTTCTACGAGCAGTACTTC. As protein: CASSRLGFYEQYF.

V and J are TRBV6-4 and TRBJ1-2; 8 positions agree with TRBD1. The V and J ends lost 5 bases and 6 bases, in that order; junction bases with no gene match: 11. Germline lookup yields CDR1 MRHNA and CDR2 SNTAGT. This CDR3 contains 15 residues. The CDR3 DNA reads as TGTGCCAGCAGTAAGAGACAGGGGAACGATGATGGCTACACCTTC. Residues: CASSKRQGNDDGYTF.

The genes are TRBV3-1 (or the pseudogene TRBV3-2) and TRBJ2-7, with a possible D match to TRBD2 (5 bases). V gave up 8 bases and J gave up 0 bases, with 11 bases separating them. Germline V CDR1 and CDR2: LGHDT, YNNKEL (reference sequence). The CDR3 runs to 13 residues. The CDR3, as DNA: TGTGCCAGCGGGCCTAGCCTCTCCTACGAGCAGTACTTC. As protein: CASGPSLSYEQYF.

This chain uses TRBV5-1 with TRBJ2-5, with 9 bases identical to TRBD2. The trim removed 3 bases at V and 3 bases at J, leaving 3 bases unmatched. Looked up from germline, CDR1 is SGHRS and CDR2 is YFSETQ. This CDR3 is 14 amino acids long. DNA of the CDR3: TGCGCCAGCAGCTCCTTAGCGGGGGAAGAGACCCAGTACTTC. Amino acid sequence: CASSSLAGEETQYF.

The chain links TRBV2 to TRBJ1-5; 11 bases map to TRBD1. Germline V gene sequence: CDR1 SNHLY, CDR2 FYNNEI. The junction had 4 bases not matched to a gene; V was cut back by 4 bases and J by 5 bases. The CDR3 is 15 residues long. DNA of the CDR3: TGTGCCAGCAGTGGTATGGGACAGGGGGATCAGCCCCAGCATTTT. Protein product: CASSGMGQGDQPQHF. The full variable domain, in which reference TRBV2 and TRBJ1-5 provide the parts outside the CDR3, is EPEVTQTPSHQVTQMGQEVILRCVPISNHLYFYWYRQILGQKVEFLVSFYNNEISEKSEIFDDQFSVERPDGSNFTLKIRSTKLEDSAMYFCASSGMGQGDQPQHFGDGTRLSIL.

The V and J genes are TRBV11-2 and TRBJ2-7, with TRBD2 matching over 7 bases. The CDR3 consists of 18 residues. Looked up from germline, CDR1 is SGHAT and CDR2 is FQNNGV. Trimming removed 5 bases from V and 0 bases from J; junction bases left unmatched: 16. The CDR3 nucleotides are TGTGCCAGCAGCCCGTTGAATCGTAAGCGGGGTGTCTCCTACGAGCAGTACTTC. Its protein is CASSPLNRKRGVSYEQYF.

The chain couples TRBV3-1 (or the pseudogene TRBV3-2) to TRBJ1-1; weak D call: TRBD1 (6 bases). The CDR3 sequence is 14 residues long. The V and J ends lost 0 bases and 9 bases respectively, with 14 bases between them. Germline V gives CDR1 LGHDT, CDR2 YNNKEL (reference sequence). The CDR3 is CASSQEGGGQQAFF. The CDR3 DNA follows: TGTGCCAGCAGCCAAGAAGGGGGGGGCCAGCAAGCTTTCTTT.

This clone was seen more than once but under ten times. In nucleotides, the CDR3 is TGCGCCAGCAGAACCCGGACAGGGGGCTTGAACACTGAAGCTTTCTTT. Encoded protein: CASRTRTGGLNTEAFF. The rearrangement joins TRBV5-1 to TRBJ1-1, with 11 bases matching TRBD1. V shed 5 bases and J 0 bases; nucleotides not matched to a gene: 6. Per germline, CDR1 SGHRS and CDR2 YFSETQ. This CDR3 spans 16 amino acids.

The CDR3, as DNA: TGCGCCAGCAGCCCTAACCTACAGGGTCCTAATGAAAAACTGTTTTTT. Encoded protein: CASSPNLQGPNEKLFF. The chain couples TRBV5-1 to TRBJ1-4; possible D gene TRBD1, 6 bases. There are 16 residues in the CDR3. The germline V gene has CDR1 SGHRS and CDR2 YFSETQ. Trimming stripped 4 bases from V and 3 bases from J, with 16 bases between.

The J gene is TRBJ2-2, the V gene TRBV9; TRBD1 agrees at 8 bases. Trimming removed 4 bases from V and 6 bases from J; junction bases left unmatched: 17. From germline, CDR1 is SGDLS and CDR2 YYNGEE. The CDR3 loop spans 18 amino acids. CDR3 amino acids: CASSTRTGTGFTSGELFF. The CDR3 DNA is TGTGCCAGCAGCACCCGGACGGGGACAGGATTTACGTCCGGGGAGCTGTTTTTT.

The chain carries TRBV25-1 and TRBJ1-5; D is undetermined. The CDR3 is made up of 15 amino acids. Deletions cut 1 base from V and 2 bases from J, with 9 bases between. The germline V gene encodes CDR1 MGHDK and CDR2 SYGVNS. CDR3 sequence (DNA): TGTGCCAGCAGTGAATCGAAGGGAGGCAATCAGCCCCAGCATTTT. This codes for CASSESKGGNQPQHF.

The chain uses TRBV9 and TRBJ2-1; D remains ambiguous. Germline CDR1 is SGDLS and CDR2 is YYNGEE. The CDR3 runs to 13 residues. Deletions cut 3 bases from V and 4 bases from J, with 8 bases between. The CDR3 DNA reads TGTGCCAGCAGCGGAGGTGGGTACAATGAGCAGTTCTTC. Translating it yields CASSGGGYNEQFF.

The V call is TRBV3-1 (or the pseudogene TRBV3-2), the J call TRBJ2-1, with a tentative D call TRBD1 (5 bases). The CDR3 totals 22 residues. Trimming took off 2 bases at V and 4 bases at J, with 33 bases between the two ends. Germline V gives CDR1 LGHDT, CDR2 YNNKEL (reference sequence). The CDR3 protein is CASSQPDDAGPHNNGPYNEQFF. In DNA form, the CDR3 reads TGTGCCAGCAGCCAACCCGATGACGCAGGGCCCCACAACAACGGACCGTACAATGAGCAGTTCTTC.

V usage is TRBV7-6 and J usage is TRBJ1-1; no clear D gene. From germline, CDR1 is SGHVS and CDR2 FNYEAQ. Trimming cost V 2 bases and J 1 base, with 11 bases left between them. The CDR3 sequence is 15 residues long. The CDR3 DNA is TGTGCCAGCAGCTTAAGTCCAGGAAAGAACACTGAAGCTTTCTTT. This sequence encodes CASSLSPGKNTEAFF.

The chain combines TRBV10-3 with TRBJ1-2, with D possibly being TRBD1 (6 bases). CDR1 is ENHRY and CDR2 is SYGVKD in the germline V gene. The CDR3 runs to 16 residues. Between the trimmed V and J ends, which lost 0 bases and 4 bases, there was a span of 15 bases. The CDR3: CAISESGRQDLYGYTF. The CDR3 DNA follows: TGTGCCATCAGTGAGTCAGGTCGACAGGACCTCTATGGCTACACCTTC.

The V call is TRBV5-1, the J call TRBJ1-6; 9 bases line up with TRBD1. Germline V gene data show CDR1 as SGHRS and CDR2 as YFSETQ. Trimming at V came to 6 bases and at J to 7 bases, leaving 5 bases not matched to a gene. The CDR3 is made up of 14 amino acids. Here the CDR3 DNA reads TGCGCCAGCACCAGTGGGACAGGGAATTCACCCCTCCACTTT. Translation: CASTSGTGNSPLHF.